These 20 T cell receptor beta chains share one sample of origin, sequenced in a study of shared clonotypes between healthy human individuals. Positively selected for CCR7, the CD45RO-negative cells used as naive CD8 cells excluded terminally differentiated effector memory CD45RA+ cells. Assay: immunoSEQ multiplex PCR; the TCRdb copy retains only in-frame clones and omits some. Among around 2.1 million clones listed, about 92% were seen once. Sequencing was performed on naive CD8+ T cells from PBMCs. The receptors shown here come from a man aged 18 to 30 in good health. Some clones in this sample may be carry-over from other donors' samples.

As DNA, the CDR3 is TGTGCCAGCACTCCTAAAGGGGGCTCCGGGCCAACAGATACGCAGTATTTT. It translates to CASTPKGGSGPTDTQYF. The chain couples TRBV7-2 to TRBJ2-3; 7 positions match TRBD1. CDR1 is SGHTA and CDR2 is FQGNSA in the germline V gene. V was pared by 7 bases and J by 3 bases, with 16 bases of the junction left unmatched. This CDR3 is 17 amino acids long.

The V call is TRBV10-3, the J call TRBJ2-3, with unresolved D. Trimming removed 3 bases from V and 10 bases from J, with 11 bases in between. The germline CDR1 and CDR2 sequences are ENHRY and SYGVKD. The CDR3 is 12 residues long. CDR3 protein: CAISEPAVAQYF. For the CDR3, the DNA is TGTGCCATCAGTGAACCCGCGGTAGCGCAGTATTTT.

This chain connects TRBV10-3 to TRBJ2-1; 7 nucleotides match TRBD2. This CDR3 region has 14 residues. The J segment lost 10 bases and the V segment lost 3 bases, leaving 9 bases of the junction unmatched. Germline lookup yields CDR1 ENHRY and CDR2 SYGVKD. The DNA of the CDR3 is TGTGCCATCAGTGACGCGGGACTACGAAAAGAGCAGTTCTTC. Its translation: CAISDAGLRKEQFF.

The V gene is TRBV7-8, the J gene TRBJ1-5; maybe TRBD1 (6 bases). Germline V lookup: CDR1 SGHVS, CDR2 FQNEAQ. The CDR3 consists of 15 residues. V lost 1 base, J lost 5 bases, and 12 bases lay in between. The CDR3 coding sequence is TGTGCCAGCAGCTTAGGGGCAGGGGCTCATCAGCCCCAGCATTTT. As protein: CASSLGAGAHQPQHF.

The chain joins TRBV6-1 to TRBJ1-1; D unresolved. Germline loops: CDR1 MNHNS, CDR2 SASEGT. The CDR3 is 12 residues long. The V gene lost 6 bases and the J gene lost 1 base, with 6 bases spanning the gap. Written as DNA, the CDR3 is TGTGCCAGCAGAGAGCGGAACACTGAAGCTTTCTTT. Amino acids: CASRERNTEAFF.

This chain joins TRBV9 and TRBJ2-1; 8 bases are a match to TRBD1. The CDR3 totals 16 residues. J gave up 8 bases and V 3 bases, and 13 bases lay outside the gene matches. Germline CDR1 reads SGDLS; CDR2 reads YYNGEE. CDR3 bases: TGTGCCAGCAGCGGTACCGGGACAGGACTTAGGGATGAGCAGTTCTTC. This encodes CASSGTGTGLRDEQFF. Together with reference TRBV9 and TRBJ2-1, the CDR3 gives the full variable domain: DSGVTQTPKHLITATGQRVTLRCSPRSGDLSVYWYQQSLDQGLQFLIQYYNGEERAKGNILERFSAQQFPDLHSELNLSSLELGDSALYFCASSGTGTGLRDEQFFGPGTRLTVL.

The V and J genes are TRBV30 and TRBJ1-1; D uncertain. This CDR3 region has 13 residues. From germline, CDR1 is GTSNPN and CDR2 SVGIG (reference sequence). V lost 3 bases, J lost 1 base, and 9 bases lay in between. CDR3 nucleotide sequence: TGTGCCTGGAGCTGGAGATCGAACACTGAAGCTTTCTTT. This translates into CAWSWRSNTEAFF.

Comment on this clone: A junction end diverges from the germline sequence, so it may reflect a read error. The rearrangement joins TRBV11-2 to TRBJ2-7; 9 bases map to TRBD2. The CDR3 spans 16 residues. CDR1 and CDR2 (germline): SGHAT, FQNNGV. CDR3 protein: CASGGGWLAGSFEQYF. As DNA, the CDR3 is TGTGCCAGCGGGGGCGGGTGGCTAGCGGGGTCCTTCGAGCAGTACTTC.

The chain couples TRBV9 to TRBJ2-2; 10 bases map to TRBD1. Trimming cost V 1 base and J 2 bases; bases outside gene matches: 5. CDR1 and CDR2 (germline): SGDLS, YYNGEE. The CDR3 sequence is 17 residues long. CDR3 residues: CASSVPRQGANTGELFF. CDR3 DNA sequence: TGTGCCAGCAGCGTACCACGACAGGGGGCTAACACCGGGGAGCTGTTTTTT.

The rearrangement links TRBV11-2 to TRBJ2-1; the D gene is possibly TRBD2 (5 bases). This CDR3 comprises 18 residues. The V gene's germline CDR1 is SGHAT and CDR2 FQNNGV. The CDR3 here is CEPNGENGIGQEYNEQFF. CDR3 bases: TGTGAGCCGAATGGGGAAAACGGGATAGGGCAGGAGTACAATGAGCAGTTCTTC.

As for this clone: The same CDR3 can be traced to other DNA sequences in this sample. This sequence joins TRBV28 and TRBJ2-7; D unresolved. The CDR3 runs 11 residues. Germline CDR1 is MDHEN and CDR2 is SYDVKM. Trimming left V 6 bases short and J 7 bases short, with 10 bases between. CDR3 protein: CASSLSTEQYF. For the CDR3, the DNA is TGTGCCAGCAGCCTCTCGACAGAGCAGTACTTC.

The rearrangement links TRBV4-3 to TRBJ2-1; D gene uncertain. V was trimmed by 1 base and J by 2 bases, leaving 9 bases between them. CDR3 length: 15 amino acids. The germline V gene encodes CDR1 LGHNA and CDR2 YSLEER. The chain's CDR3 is CASSQVLIPYNEQFF. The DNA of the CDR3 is TGCGCCAGCAGCCAAGTCCTCATACCCTACAATGAGCAGTTCTTC.

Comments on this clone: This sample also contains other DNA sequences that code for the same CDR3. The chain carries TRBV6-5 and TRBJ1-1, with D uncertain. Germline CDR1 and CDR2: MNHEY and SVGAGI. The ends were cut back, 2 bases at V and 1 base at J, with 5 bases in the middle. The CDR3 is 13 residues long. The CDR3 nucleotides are TGTGCCAGCAGTTACGAGGCGAACACTGAAGCTTTCTTT. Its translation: CASSYEANTEAFF.

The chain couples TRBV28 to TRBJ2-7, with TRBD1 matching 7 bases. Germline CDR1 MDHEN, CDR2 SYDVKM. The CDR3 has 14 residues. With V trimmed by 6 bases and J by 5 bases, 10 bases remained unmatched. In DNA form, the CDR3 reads TGTGCCAGCAGGGTGTGGGACAGCAACCACGAGCAGTACTTC. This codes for CASRVWDSNHEQYF.

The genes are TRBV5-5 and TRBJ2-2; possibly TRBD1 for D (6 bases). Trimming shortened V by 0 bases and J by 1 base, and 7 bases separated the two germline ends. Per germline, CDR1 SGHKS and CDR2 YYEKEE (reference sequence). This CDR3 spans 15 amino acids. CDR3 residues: CASSLGRGNTGELFF. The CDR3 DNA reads TGTGCCAGCAGCTTGGGCAGGGGGAACACCGGGGAGCTGTTTTTT.

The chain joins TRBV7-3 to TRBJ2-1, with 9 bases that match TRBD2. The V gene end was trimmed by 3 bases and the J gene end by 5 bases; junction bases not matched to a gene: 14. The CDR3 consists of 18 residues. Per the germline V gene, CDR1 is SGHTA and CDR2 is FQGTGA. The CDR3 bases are TGTGCCAGCAGCTTCCCTTTGGGCGGGAGGGTTCCTAACAATGAGCAGTTCTTC. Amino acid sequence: CASSFPLGGRVPNNEQFF.

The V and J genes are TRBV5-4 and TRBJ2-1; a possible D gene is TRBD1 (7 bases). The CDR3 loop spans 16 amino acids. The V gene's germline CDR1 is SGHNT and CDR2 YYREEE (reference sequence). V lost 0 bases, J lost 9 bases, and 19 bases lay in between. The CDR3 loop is CASSLDPAGGLVEQFF. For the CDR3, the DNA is TGTGCCAGCAGCTTGGATCCGGCAGGGGGACTGGTTGAGCAGTTCTTC. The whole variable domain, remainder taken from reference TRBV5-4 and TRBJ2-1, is ETGVTQSPTHLIKTRGQQVTLRCSSQSGHNTVSWYQQALGQGPQFIFQYYREEENGRGNFPPRFSGLQFPNYSSELNVNALELDDSALYLCASSLDPAGGLVEQFFGPGTRLTVL.

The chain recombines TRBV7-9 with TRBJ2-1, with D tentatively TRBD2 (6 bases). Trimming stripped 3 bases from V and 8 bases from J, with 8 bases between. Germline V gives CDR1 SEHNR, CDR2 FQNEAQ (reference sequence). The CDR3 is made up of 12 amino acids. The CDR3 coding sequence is TGTGCCAGCAGCTTCGGGGGTTATGAGCAGTTCTTC. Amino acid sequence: CASSFGGYEQFF.

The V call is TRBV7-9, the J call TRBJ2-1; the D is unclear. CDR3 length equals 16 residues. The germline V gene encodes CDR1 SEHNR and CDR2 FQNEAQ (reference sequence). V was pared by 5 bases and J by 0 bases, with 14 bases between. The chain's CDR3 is CASSPPRSSSYNEQFF. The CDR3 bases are TGTGCCAGCAGCCCACCGAGGTCTAGCTCCTACAATGAGCAGTTCTTC.

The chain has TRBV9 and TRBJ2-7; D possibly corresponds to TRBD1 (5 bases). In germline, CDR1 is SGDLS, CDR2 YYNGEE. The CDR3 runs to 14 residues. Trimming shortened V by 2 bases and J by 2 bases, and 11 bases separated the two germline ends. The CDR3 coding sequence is TGTGCCAGCAGCGTCAGGACATCCACCTACGAGCAGTACTTC. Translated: CASSVRTSTYEQYF.